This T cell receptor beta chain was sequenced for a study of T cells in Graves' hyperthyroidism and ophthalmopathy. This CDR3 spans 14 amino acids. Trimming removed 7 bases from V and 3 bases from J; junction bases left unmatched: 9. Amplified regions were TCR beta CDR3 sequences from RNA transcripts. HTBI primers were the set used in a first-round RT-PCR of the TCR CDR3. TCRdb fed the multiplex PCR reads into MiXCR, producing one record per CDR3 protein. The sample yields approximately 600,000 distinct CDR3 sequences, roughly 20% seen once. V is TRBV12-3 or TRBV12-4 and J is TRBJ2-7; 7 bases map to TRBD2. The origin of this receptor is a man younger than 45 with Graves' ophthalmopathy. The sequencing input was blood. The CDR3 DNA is TGTGCCAGCACTATCCCGGGGGGATTCTACGAGCAGTACTTC. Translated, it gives CASTIPGGFYEQYF.